This T cell receptor (beta chain) was sequenced during a study of CXCR3-negative and CXCR3-positive naive CD8 T cells. CDR1 is SGHRS and CDR2 is YFSETQ in the germline V gene. The CDR3 is made up of 15 amino acids. Points from the study as a whole: In naive cells, CXCR3-negative and CXCR3-positive subsets had similar TRBV-TRBJ usage; memory cells differed. Naive subsets expressed similar surface CD5; TRB CDR3 features served to infer TCR strength.

Naive cells were sorted as CD45RO-, CCR7+, CD27+ and CD95-. Worth noting for this clonotype: Its target is not known.

The libraries of TRB cDNA were prepared using 5' RACE with UMI labels. For each CDR3 protein, TCRdb gives one entry from its re-call of the 5' RACE reads, without DNA. The specimen's table records tens of thousands of distinct CDR3 sequences. The TCR was taken from a human donor in good health. Some clones in this sample may be carry-over from other donors' samples. Sequenced sample: naive CXCR3- CD8+ T cells from blood. Subset noted: CD45RO-CCR7+CD27+CD95- naive CD8+ T cells lacking CXCR3 (TNR3-). The chain is built from TRBV5-1 and TRBJ2-1; TCRdb's D call of TRBD2 is untestable without DNA. This CDR3 is CASSLRADSYNEQFF.